This TCR beta chain was recovered during a study of T cell clonality in common variable immunodeficiency. Study observations and caveats: Common variable immunodeficiency TCR beta sequences reportedly had fewer deletions and N-nucleotide insertions. TCRbeta clonality was increased in CVID versus healthy controls.

This table comes from immunoSEQ multiplex PCR, and its TCRdb copy is limited to in-frame clones, with some not included. The sample includes some 34,000 clones, none of them occurring once. The CDR3 sequence is 12 residues long. V was shortened by 7 bases and J by 0 bases, with 4 bases between the two germline ends. Germline CDR1 reads LNHDA; CDR2 reads SQIVND (reference sequence). This clone turned up a few times. Its antigen is as yet unknown. The CDR3 goes on 3 residues after the read ends, and that part is filled in from the germline J gene. This clonotype was sampled from a human donor with common variable immunodeficiency. The rearrangement joins TRBV19 to TRBJ1-5; D unclear. The sequencing sample was made of peripheral blood mononuclear cells. This chain's CDR3 is CASKGSNQPQHF. The covered CDR3 bases are TGTGCCAGTAAGGGTAGCAATCAGCCC.